The 20 T cell receptor beta chains presented below share a single source sample, sequenced in a study of T cells after somatic rescue of genetic block. Some clones are missing from TCRdb's copy, which holds only in-frame ones; the method was immunoSEQ multiplex PCR. The table lists over 95,000 clones, about nine tenths of them singletons, with approximately 1.3% in the top ten. The material sequenced was peripheral blood mononuclear cells (PBMCs). These receptor sequences come from a woman aged 18 to 35.

The V gene is TRBV28, the J gene TRBJ1-2, with TRBD1 as a possible D gene (6 bases). The CDR3 runs to 17 residues. V was clipped by 6 bases and J by 2 bases, with 22 bases between them. Looked up from germline, CDR1 is MDHEN and CDR2 is SYDVKM. In DNA form, the CDR3 reads TGTGCCAGCAGCTTCACAGGGAATCTTCCCCTCAACTATGGCTACACCTTC. It specifies CASSFTGNLPLNYGYTF.

V usage is TRBV7-9 and J usage is TRBJ2-7, with 10 nucleotides matching TRBD1. The trim removed 5 bases at V and 0 bases at J, leaving 4 bases unmatched. CDR3 length: 15 residues. Per germline, CDR1 SEHNR and CDR2 FQNEAQ (reference sequence). CDR3: CASSRGTGVSYEQYF. The CDR3 bases are TGTGCCAGCAGCCGCGGGACAGGGGTCTCCTACGAGCAGTACTTC.

The gene calls are TRBV10-3 and TRBJ1-2, with 10 bases aligning to TRBD1. The V gene end was trimmed by 8 bases and the J gene end by 2 bases; junction bases not matched to a gene: 2. Germline V gives CDR1 ENHRY, CDR2 SYGVKD. The CDR3 has 13 residues. The CDR3 spells CAIGTGENYGYTF. DNA of the CDR3: TGTGCCATCGGGACAGGGGAGAACTATGGCTACACCTTC.

This sequence joins TRBV25-1 and TRBJ1-1, with TRBD1 as a possible D gene (6 bases). The germline CDR1 and CDR2 sequences are MGHDK and SYGVNS. The CDR3 contains 16 residues. The V end was cut by 3 bases, the J end by 4 bases, with 18 bases between. CDR3 in DNA: TGTGCCAGCAGTGACCTCACAGGGCATGAGGGCACTGAAGCTTTCTTT. Protein product: CASSDLTGHEGTEAFF.

This sequence joins TRBV6-5 and TRBJ2-1, with D possibly matching TRBD1 (6 bases). The CDR3 is 13 amino acids. Germline-derived CDR1 and CDR2 are MNHEY and SVGAGI. V shed 8 bases and J shed 2 bases, with 10 bases lying between them. The CDR3 nucleotides are TGTGCCAGCCATCAGGGGACCTACAATGAGCAGTTCTTC. Protein product: CASHQGTYNEQFF.

In this sample, this clone turned up a few times. The chain carries TRBV27 and TRBJ2-7, with TRBD2 as a possible D gene (6 bases). The CDR3 has 12 residues. Germline V gives CDR1 MNHEY, CDR2 SMNVEV (reference sequence). V lost 5 bases and J lost 5, with 10 bases in between. The DNA of the CDR3 is TGTGCCAGCAGTGGACTACAAGACGAGCAGTACTTC. It encodes CASSGLQDEQYF.

The chain recombines TRBV19 with TRBJ1-1; D gene unclear. Germline values: CDR1 LNHDA, CDR2 SQIVND (reference sequence). The CDR3 is 11 amino acids. Trimming shortened V by 5 bases and J by 0 bases, and 1 base separated the two germline ends. For the CDR3, the DNA is TGTGCCAGTAGTTTGAACACTGAAGCTTTCTTT. This sequence encodes CASSLNTEAFF.

This sequence joins TRBV19 and TRBJ2-1, with a possible D match to TRBD1 (6 bases). V lost 4 bases, J lost 10 bases, and 11 bases lay in between. CDR1 and CDR2 from the germline V gene are LNHDA and SQIVND (reference sequence). The CDR3 contains 12 residues. CDR3 sequence reads: CASSRAGTEQFF. The CDR3 DNA reads TGTGCCAGTAGTAGGGCCGGGACAGAGCAGTTCTTC. Looking up the rest from reference TRBV19 and TRBJ2-1 gives the full variable domain: DGGITQSPKYLFRKEGQNVTLSCEQNLNHDAMYWYRQDPGQGLRLIYYSQIVNDFQKGDIAEGYSVSREKKESFPLTVTSAQKNPTAFYLCASSRAGTEQFFGPGTRLTVL.

The rearrangement uses TRBV18 and TRBJ1-2; TRBD1 is a possible D gene (5 bases). This CDR3 spans 13 amino acids. Germline loops: CDR1 KGHSH, CDR2 LQKENI. V lost 4 bases and J lost 3, with 9 bases in between. The DNA of the CDR3 is TGTGCCAGCTCACTCCGGGGGGACTATGGCTACACCTTC. This sequence encodes CASSLRGDYGYTF. The whole variable domain, filled in from reference TRBV18 and TRBJ1-2, reads NAGVMQNPRHLVRRRGQEARLRCSPMKGHSHVYWYRQLPEEGLKFMVYLQKENIIDESGMPKERFSAEFPKEGPSILRIQQVVRGDSAAYFCASSLRGDYGYTFGSGTRLTVV.

This clone was counted once. The chain joins TRBV19 to TRBJ2-1; possible D gene TRBD2, 5 bases. This CDR3 is built from 16 residues. V shed 3 bases and J shed 7 bases, with 19 bases lying between them. Germline V gene lookup returns CDR1 LNHDA and CDR2 SQIVND (reference sequence). Written as DNA, the CDR3 is TGTGCCAGTAGTATCCCTGGTCCGGGCGGGTTAAATGAGCAGTTCTTC. It is translated as CASSIPGPGGLNEQFF.

V and J are TRBV7-2 and TRBJ1-1; 7 bases fit TRBD1. Losses at the gene ends were 4 bases for V and 2 bases for J; bases not matched to a gene: 4. This CDR3 is built from 14 residues. Germline assignment: CDR1 SGHTA and CDR2 FQGNSA. The CDR3 DNA reads as TGTGCCAGCAGCTCGGGACAGATAAACACTGAAGCTTTCTTT. The encoded protein is CASSSGQINTEAFF. The complete variable domain, with remaining parts taken from reference TRBV7-2 and TRBJ1-1, reads GAGVSQSPSNKVTEKGKDVELRCDPISGHTALYWYRQSLGQGLEFLIYFQGNSAPDKSGLPSDRFSAERTGGSVSTLTIQRTQQEDSAVYLCASSSGQINTEAFFGQGTRLTVV.

The chain links TRBV5-1 to TRBJ2-5; a possible D gene is TRBD2 (6 bases). CDR1 and CDR2 from the germline V gene are SGHRS and YFSETQ. The CDR3 totals 14 residues. With 2 bases removed from V and 4 bases from J, the gap between germline ends came to 12 bases. CDR3 loop: CASSLVGGLETQYF. The CDR3 DNA reads as TGCGCCAGCAGCTTAGTCGGGGGTTTAGAGACCCAGTACTTC.

The CDR3 region is CASSSPGQGIIANTEAFF. CDR3 in DNA: TGTGCCAGCAGTTCCCCCGGACAGGGAATTATAGCGAACACTGAAGCTTTCTTT. This rearrangement joins TRBV28 to TRBJ1-1, with 8 bases fitting TRBD1. The germline V gene encodes CDR1 MDHEN and CDR2 SYDVKM. The CDR3 consists of 18 residues. J gave up 1 base and V 4 bases, and 14 bases lay outside the gene matches.

The J gene is TRBJ1-2, the V gene TRBV14; D gene uncertain. Germline assignment: CDR1 SGHDN and CDR2 FVKESK. The ends were cut back, 4 bases at V and 5 bases at J, with 14 bases in the middle. The length of the CDR3 is 14 residues. The CDR3 DNA sequence: TGTGCCAGCAGCCTAACGCGAGTTGAATATGGCTACACCTTC. Translating it yields CASSLTRVEYGYTF.

The rearrangement uses TRBV4-2 and TRBJ2-1, with 9 positions matching TRBD2. Germline CDR1 LGHNA, CDR2 YNFKEQ. This CDR3 contains 13 residues. The ends lost 4 bases at V and 10 bases at J; junction bases unmatched: 5. The CDR3 DNA reads as TGTGCCAGCAGCCCCCTAGCGGGGAAAGAGCAGTTCTTC. Its translation is CASSPLAGKEQFF.

The chain couples TRBV2 to TRBJ2-5; D ambiguous. The CDR3 is 11 amino acids. The ends were cut back, 5 bases at V and 2 bases at J, with 3 bases in the middle. Germline V lookup: CDR1 SNHLY, CDR2 FYNNEI. The CDR3, as DNA: TGTGCCAGCAGTTTACAAGAGACCCAGTACTTC. Amino acid sequence: CASSLQETQYF.

The chain uses TRBV6-6 and TRBJ2-7; D is possibly TRBD2 (7 bases). The germline V gene encodes CDR1 MNHNY and CDR2 SVGAGI (reference sequence). V gave up 2 bases and J gave up 2 bases, with 10 bases separating them. This CDR3 spans 14 amino acids. CDR3 loop: CASSYTGGAYEQYF. The CDR3 DNA is TGTGCCAGCAGTTACACGGGGGGCGCCTACGAGCAGTACTTC.

The chain couples TRBV27 to TRBJ1-5; tentatively, D is TRBD1 (5 bases). The V and J ends lost 3 bases and 0 bases respectively, with 21 bases between them. The CDR3 has 19 residues. Germline V CDR1 and CDR2: MNHEY, SMNVEV (reference sequence). CDR3 in DNA: TGTGCCAGCAGTTTCGACCCGGGACGGATCTTAAATAGCAATCAGCCCCAGCATTTT. This codes for CASSFDPGRILNSNQPQHF.

V is TRBV5-6 and J is TRBJ1-1, with D tentatively TRBD1 (5 bases). The germline gives CDR1 SGHDT, CDR2 YYEEEE. V shed 2 bases and J shed 1 base, with 12 bases lying between them. The CDR3 covers 15 residues. This CDR3 is CASSLLGRQNTEAFF. In DNA, the CDR3 is TGTGCCAGCAGCTTACTGGGACGTCAGAACACTGAAGCTTTCTTT.

This sequence joins TRBV7-2 and TRBJ1-2; a weak D match, TRBD1 (6 bases). Germline V gene lookup returns CDR1 SGHTA and CDR2 FQGNSA. V lost 5 bases to trimming and J lost 8 bases, with 21 bases between them. CDR3 length: 15 amino acids. The chain's CDR3 is CASSLRGRGAKGYTF. In DNA form, the CDR3 reads TGTGCCAGCAGCCTAAGGGGTCGGGGGGCAAAAGGCTACACCTTC.